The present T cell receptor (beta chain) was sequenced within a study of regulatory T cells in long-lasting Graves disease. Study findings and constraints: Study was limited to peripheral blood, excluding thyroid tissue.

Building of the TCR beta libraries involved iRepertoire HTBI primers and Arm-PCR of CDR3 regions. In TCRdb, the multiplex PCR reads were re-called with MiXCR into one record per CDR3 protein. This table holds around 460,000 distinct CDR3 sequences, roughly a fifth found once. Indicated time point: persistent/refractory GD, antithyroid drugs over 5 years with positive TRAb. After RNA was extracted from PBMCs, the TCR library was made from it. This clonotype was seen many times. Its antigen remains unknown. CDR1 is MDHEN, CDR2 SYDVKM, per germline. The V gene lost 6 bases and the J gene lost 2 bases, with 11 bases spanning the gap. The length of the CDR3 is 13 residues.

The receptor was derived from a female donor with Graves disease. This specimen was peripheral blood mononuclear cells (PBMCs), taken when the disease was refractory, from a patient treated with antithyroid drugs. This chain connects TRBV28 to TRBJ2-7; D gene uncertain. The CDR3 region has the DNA TGTGCCAGCAGCTTAGACTGGGCCTACGAGCAGTACTTC. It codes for CASSLDWAYEQYF.